This entry describes one T cell receptor beta chain. The data derive from a study of blood T cell repertoires in COVID-19. About the study: Donors in the United States, Italy and Spain gave samples during acute or convalescent COVID-19. In each case, the material was cDNA or gDNA derived from T cells, B-cell-depleted T cells, or PBMCs.

Libraries were prepared by immunoSEQ multiplex PCR; TCRdb keeps only in-frame clonotypes and omits some of them. Of some 250,000 clones listed, roughly 76% were seen once; the top ten hold around 7%. CDR3 length: 14 amino acids. CDR1 LNHDA and CDR2 SQIVND come from the germline V gene (reference sequence). Trimming removed 4 bases from V and 7 bases from J; junction bases left unmatched: 3. Those enrolled in Seattle joined during active infection and were followed longitudinally afterward. The sequencing sample was made of peripheral blood. This chain uses TRBV19 with TRBJ1-6; 8 bases are shared with TRBD1. The clonotype was recovered from a woman aged 80 or over with COVID-19, enrolled during active disease. CDR3 DNA sequence: TGTGCCAGTAGTAACAGGGGGAGGAATTCACCCCTCCACTTT. Its protein product is CASSNRGRNSPLHF.